This T cell receptor (beta chain) was observed in a study of CXCR3-negative and CXCR3-positive naive CD8 T cells. Study observations and caveats: Naive cells that were CXCR3-positive had more hydrophobic TRB CDR3s (compared with CXCR3-negative naive cells).

Remarks on this clonotype: Its antigen is unknown.

The CDR3 extends over 15 amino acids. Germline CDR1 reads SGHRS; CDR2 reads YFSETQ. It was by 5' RACE with UMI labels that the TRB cDNA libraries were prepared. TCRdb reprocessed the 5' RACE reads, with one entry per CDR3 protein and no DNA. This listing includes some 140,000 distinct CDR3 sequences. This clonotype was obtained from a human donor in good health. Some clones in this sample may be carry-over from other donors' samples. Sequenced sample: naive CXCR3+ CD8+ T cells from blood. Documented subset: CD45RO-CCR7+CD27+CD95- naive CD8+ T cells expressing CXCR3 (TNR3+). This chain links TRBV5-1 with TRBJ2-7. The CDR3 region is CASSLDRGIGYEQYF.